This T cell receptor (beta chain) was found in a study of T cell changes during pregnancy in multiple sclerosis. Assay: immunoSEQ multiplex PCR; the TCRdb copy retains only in-frame clones and omits some. The repertoire has about 50,000 clones, around 90% of them found once; the top ten carry 0.61%. CDR3 size: 14 residues. V lost 2 bases to trimming and J lost 8 bases, with 12 bases between them. The germline V gene has CDR1 SGHAT and CDR2 FQNNGV. This clone was observed a single time. V usage is TRBV11-2 and J usage is TRBJ1-4, with D unclear. The receptor was derived from a female donor in good health, enrolled as a control in a pregnancy study. The source material was CD4+ T cells from peripheral blood mononuclear cells, sampled after pregnancy. In DNA form, the CDR3 reads TGTGCCAGCAGCTTACTCGGAAGAGGCGAAAAACTGTTTTTT. Its translation is CASSLLGRGEKLFF. Filled out from reference TRBV11-2 and TRBJ1-4, the complete variable domain reads EAGVAQSPRYKIIEKRQSVAFWCNPISGHATLYWYQQILGQGPKLLIQFQNNGVVDDSQLPKDRFSAERLKGVDSTLKIQPAKLEDSAVYLCASSLLGRGEKLFFGSGTQLSVL.